This T cell receptor (beta chain) originates from a study of shared clonotypes between healthy human individuals. The wider study: Aged between 18 and 49, the donors were a couple of women and three men. Used for every donor were three CD4 naive, three CD4 memory, two CD8 naive and one CD8 memory plate.

When replicate PCRs were run on sorted subsets, they used 200 to 250 ng DNA, about 30,000 T cell genomes. This table comes from immunoSEQ multiplex PCR, and its TCRdb copy is limited to in-frame clones, with some not included. The repertoire includes tens of thousands of clones, 62% of them detected once, and approximately 56% sits in the top ten. V was pared by 2 bases and J by 1 base, with 4 bases of the junction left unmatched. CDR1 and CDR2 (germline): MDHEN, SYDVKM. The CDR3 contains 16 residues. This clone was recorded many times. Its antigen is currently unknown. Study-wide points: How much donors shared clonotypes was expected to be affected by sequencing depth.

The genes are TRBV28 and TRBJ2-7; 11 bases are a match to TRBD2. The sequencing sample was made of memory CD8+ T cells sorted from blood. Subset: CD45RO+ cells pooled with CCR7-negative TemRA cells. This receptor was taken from a man aged 25-45 years in good health. Written as DNA, the CDR3 is TGTGCCAGCAGTTTAACTAGCGGGAGTCGATCCTACGAGCAGTACTTC. Amino acids: CASSLTSGSRSYEQYF.